The 23 T cell receptor beta chains presented below share a single source sample, sequenced in a study of T cell responses to AZD1222 COVID-19 vaccine. Sequenced by immunoSEQ multiplex PCR; TCRdb stores in-frame clones only, minus some. The repertoire has about 110,000 clones, 88% of them found once; the top ten carry over 1.5%. The sample was peripheral blood, taken on day 0 of AZD1222 vaccination. These receptors were obtained from an adult in good health.

This chain joins TRBV13 and TRBJ2-7, with 7 bases matching TRBD1. The germline V gene has CDR1 PRHDT and CDR2 FYEKMQ (reference sequence). This CDR3 has 14 residues. Germline trimming cut 5 bases from V and 0 bases from J; bases unmatched to any gene: 4. The CDR3 spells CASSTGTASYEQYF. CDR3 DNA: TGTGCCAGCAGCACCGGGACAGCCTCCTACGAGCAGTACTTC.

The rearrangement links TRBV19 to TRBJ2-1; 7 positions agree with TRBD1. V shed 5 bases and J 0 bases; nucleotides not matched to a gene: 4. This CDR3 has 15 residues. Per the germline V gene, CDR1 is LNHDA and CDR2 is SQIVND (reference sequence). CDR3 bases: TGTGCCAGTAGTCCCTGGGACAGCTCCTACAATGAGCAGTTCTTC. Encoded protein: CASSPWDSSYNEQFF.

V gene TRBV30 combines with J gene TRBJ1-6; D call uncertain. Per germline, CDR1 GTSNPN and CDR2 SVGIG (reference sequence). Trimming shortened V by 1 base and J by 12 bases, and 13 bases separated the two germline ends. CDR3 length: 13 residues. The CDR3 loop reads CAWSAGFGRPLHF. The CDR3 nucleotides read TGTGCCTGGAGTGCGGGTTTTGGGAGACCCCTCCACTTT.

The rearrangement joins TRBV3-1 (or the pseudogene TRBV3-2) to TRBJ1-2; D remains unclear. Germline lookup yields CDR1 LGHDT and CDR2 YNNKEL (reference sequence). Trimming removed 4 bases at V and 7 bases at J, with 13 bases between. This CDR3 has 13 residues. The CDR3 here is CASSPLLPGGYTF. CDR3 DNA: TGTGCCAGCAGCCCCCTGTTGCCAGGTGGCTACACCTTC.

The V and J genes are TRBV30 and TRBJ2-7; 8 bases fit TRBD1. Germline assignment: CDR1 GTSNPN and CDR2 SVGIG (reference sequence). The CDR3 covers 12 residues. V gave up 7 bases and J gave up 4 bases; unmatched junction bases: 6. In nucleotides, the CDR3 is TGTGCCTTTGACAGGGGAGAATACGAGCAGTACTTC. Protein product: CAFDRGEYEQYF.

V is TRBV15 and J is TRBJ1-5, with D uncertain. The CDR3 extends over 15 amino acids. From germline, CDR1 is LNHNV and CDR2 YYDKDF (reference sequence). The ends were cut back, 0 bases at V and 4 bases at J, with 10 bases in the middle. CDR3 residues: CATSRDNGPNQPQHF. CDR3 bases: TGTGCCACCAGCAGAGATAACGGGCCTAATCAGCCCCAGCATTTT.

V and J are TRBV5-1 and TRBJ1-1; 10 bases line up with TRBD1. The CDR3 runs to 16 residues. The germline V gene has CDR1 SGHRS and CDR2 YFSETQ. J lost 0 bases, V lost 4 bases, and 6 bases had no gene match. The CDR3 is CASSHRTGGMNTEAFF. The CDR3 DNA reads as TGCGCCAGCAGCCATAGGACAGGGGGTATGAACACTGAAGCTTTCTTT.

This clone was found once. The chain links TRBV12-5 to TRBJ1-5; D is undetermined. The CDR3 has 14 amino acids. Trimming took 0 bases from V and 4 from J, leaving 7 bases between them. Germline values: CDR1 LGHNT, CDR2 FRNRAP. The CDR3 region is CASGLVGMNQPQHF. The CDR3 DNA reads TGTGCTAGTGGTTTGGTGGGGATGAATCAGCCCCAGCATTTT.

This clone was counted a few times. The same CDR3 can be traced to other DNA sequences in this sample. This chain joins TRBV3-1 (or the pseudogene TRBV3-2) and TRBJ1-5; D perhaps matches TRBD1 (5 bases). CDR1 is LGHDT, CDR2 YNNKEL, per germline (reference sequence). This CDR3 is built from 13 residues. The V end lost 8 bases, the J end lost 0 bases, and 8 bases lay between the germline ends. The CDR3 reads CASGGYSNQPQHF. Here the CDR3 DNA reads TGTGCCAGCGGGGGATATAGCAATCAGCCCCAGCATTTT.

This clone was seen a single time. The V and J genes are TRBV7-9 and TRBJ1-4; a possible D gene is TRBD1 (5 bases). V was shortened by 8 bases and J by 0 bases, with 13 bases between the two germline ends. Germline V gene sequence: CDR1 SEHNR, CDR2 FQNEAQ (reference sequence). The CDR3 consists of 15 residues. The CDR3 DNA is TGTGCCAGCGGGGCGGGACCCGCAACTAATGAAAAACTGTTTTTT. This translates into CASGAGPATNEKLFF.

The chain has TRBV24-1 and TRBJ2-3; 7 nucleotides match TRBD1. The CDR3 covers 12 residues. Trimming removed 11 bases from V and 2 bases from J; junction bases left unmatched: 3. Per germline, CDR1 KGHDR and CDR2 SFDVKD. The CDR3 bases are TGTGCCATAGGACAGGACACAGATACGCAGTATTTT. It codes for CAIGQDTDTQYF.

This clone was seen just once. The rearrangement links TRBV11-2 to TRBJ1-2; D remains ambiguous. The CDR3 spans 17 residues. Per germline, CDR1 SGHAT and CDR2 FQNNGV. V lost 1 base to trimming and J lost 1 base, with 16 bases between them. CDR3 in amino acids: CASSLGGGRRLNYGYTF. CDR3 DNA: TGTGCCAGCAGCTTAGGGGGAGGCAGACGCCTTAACTATGGCTACACCTTC.

The V gene is TRBV7-8, the J gene TRBJ1-5; TRBD1 is a possible D gene (6 bases). The CDR3 contains 17 residues. CDR1 and CDR2 (germline): SGHVS, FQNEAQ. Trimming cost V 5 bases and J 0 bases, with 17 bases left between them. The CDR3: CASSPRGTSHSNQPQHF. The CDR3 DNA reads TGTGCCAGCAGCCCAAGGGGGACAAGTCATAGCAATCAGCCCCAGCATTTT.

The chain combines TRBV5-1 with TRBJ2-2; tentative D call: TRBD1 (6 bases). The CDR3 sequence is 16 residues long. The V and J ends lost 0 bases and 4 bases respectively, with 13 bases between them. Germline CDR1 reads SGHRS; CDR2 reads YFSETQ. CDR3 residues: CASSLDSQGFTGELFF. CDR3 bases: TGCGCCAGCAGCTTGGACTCCCAGGGGTTCACCGGGGAGCTGTTTTTT.

This chain connects TRBV5-8 to TRBJ2-7; D is perhaps TRBD2 (5 bases). CDR1 SGHTS and CDR2 YDEGEE come from the germline V gene. The V and J ends lost 1 base and 6 bases respectively, with 11 bases between them. This CDR3 contains 13 residues. CDR3 DNA: TGTGCCAGCAGCTTGACACTAGGGTTCGAGCAGTACTTC. This translates into CASSLTLGFEQYF.

This chain uses TRBV6-5 with TRBJ1-1, with TRBD1 matching over 8 bases. The CDR3 has 14 amino acids. CDR1 and CDR2 from the germline V gene are MNHEY and SVGAGI. The V and J ends lost 10 bases and 4 bases, in that order; junction bases with no gene match: 11. The CDR3 reads CATHSRQGITEAFF. The CDR3 DNA reads as TGTGCCACCCACTCCCGACAGGGGATCACTGAAGCTTTCTTT.

The rearrangement links TRBV11-2 to TRBJ1-1; D ambiguous. This CDR3 comprises 16 residues. Germline V lookup: CDR1 SGHAT, CDR2 FQNNGV. The ends were cut back, 0 bases at V and 5 bases at J, with 16 bases in the middle. In DNA, the CDR3 is TGTGCCAGCAGCTTAGATCTCGGAGGGCGATGGACTGAAGCTTTCTTT. This sequence encodes CASSLDLGGRWTEAFF.

This clone appeared a single time. The CDR3 here is CASSIVGDGAAKNIQYF. Here the CDR3 DNA reads TGTGCCAGTAGTATAGTGGGAGACGGGGCTGCCAAAAACATTCAGTACTTC. This sequence joins TRBV19 and TRBJ2-4, with D perhaps being TRBD1 or TRBD2 (5 bases each). CDR3 length equals 17 residues. Germline V lookup: CDR1 LNHDA, CDR2 SQIVND (reference sequence). V was trimmed by 1 base and J by 1 base, leaving 14 bases between them.

The chain is built from TRBV3-1 (or the pseudogene TRBV3-2) and TRBJ2-7, with 7 nucleotides matching TRBD1. The V gene end was trimmed by 6 bases and the J gene end by 4 bases; junction bases not matched to a gene: 9. There are 14 residues in the CDR3. Germline V lookup: CDR1 LGHDT, CDR2 YNNKEL (reference sequence). CDR3 loop: CASSYPGQRYEQYF. DNA for the CDR3: TGTGCCAGCAGTTATCCGGGACAGAGATACGAGCAGTACTTC.

Note on this clone: Other nucleotide sequences from this sample produce the same CDR3. The chain carries TRBV24-1 and TRBJ2-1, with 13 bases that match TRBD2. With 3 bases clipped from V and 3 bases from J, the junction kept 1 base outside the gene matches. Per germline, CDR1 KGHDR and CDR2 SFDVKD. The CDR3 runs to 16 residues. The CDR3 spells CATSDRTSGGYNEQFF. The CDR3 DNA follows: TGTGCCACCAGTGATAGGACTAGCGGGGGCTACAATGAGCAGTTCTTC.

This clone was seen a single time. The chain links TRBV5-1 to TRBJ1-1, with D possibly being TRBD1 (6 bases). The germline V gene has CDR1 SGHRS and CDR2 YFSETQ. The CDR3 consists of 15 residues. The V gene lost 4 bases and the J gene lost 0 bases, with 13 bases spanning the gap. In DNA form, the CDR3 reads TGCGCCAGCAGCGGAGGACAGATCTTGAACACTGAAGCTTTCTTT. Translated, it gives CASSGGQILNTEAFF.

This chain connects TRBV6-5 to TRBJ1-5; D is unclear. The CDR3 sequence is 13 residues long. CDR1 MNHEY and CDR2 SVGAGI come from the germline V gene. Trimming cost V 6 bases and J 0 bases, with 6 bases left between them. The CDR3 DNA reads as TGTGCCAGCAGCTATAATAGCAATCAGCCCCAGCATTTT. Its protein product is CASSYNSNQPQHF.

This clone was seen just once. The genes are TRBV7-7 and TRBJ1-1; D perhaps matches TRBD1 (5 bases). CDR1 and CDR2 from the germline V gene are SSHAT and FNYEAQ (reference sequence). Trimming removed 4 bases at V and 5 bases at J, with 11 bases between. The CDR3 totals 13 residues. The chain's CDR3 is CASSSKEGTEAFF. In DNA form, the CDR3 reads TGTGCCAGCAGCTCAAAGGAGGGGACTGAAGCTTTCTTT.